These 8 T cell receptor beta chains originate from one sample sequenced in a study of OX40 agonist ivuxolimab in advanced cancers. This table comes from immunoSEQ multiplex PCR, and its TCRdb copy is limited to in-frame clones, with some not included. Counted here are tens of thousands of clones, 85% occurring once; the ten biggest clones make up around 4.7%. The source material was CD4+ or CD8+ T cells sorted from blood, sampled in a trial of the OX40 agonist ivuxolimab. The receptors derive from an adult with an advanced solid tumor such as melanoma, head and neck, liver or kidney cancer.

The chain links TRBV28 to TRBJ1-6; 8 bases line up with TRBD1. With V trimmed by 5 bases and J by 4 bases, 10 bases remained unmatched. Germline V gene data show CDR1 as MDHEN and CDR2 as SYDVKM. The CDR3 has 17 residues. The CDR3 sequence: CASSPGDRWDYNSPLHF. The CDR3 DNA sequence: TGTGCCAGCAGTCCAGGGGACAGGTGGGATTATAATTCACCCCTCCACTTT.

This clone was seen once. This chain uses TRBV5-1 with TRBJ2-6; 7 nucleotides line up with TRBD1. Germline-derived CDR1 and CDR2 are SGHRS and YFSETQ. V lost 4 bases, J lost 1 base, and 5 bases stayed unmatched. This CDR3 contains 16 residues. The CDR3 nucleotides are TGCGCCAGCAGCGGGGACAGAATGTCTGGGGCCAACGTCCTGACTTTC. Protein sequence: CASSGDRMSGANVLTF.

The chain joins TRBV7-9 to TRBJ2-5, with no clear D. Germline lookup yields CDR1 SEHNR and CDR2 FQNEAQ (reference sequence). CDR3 size: 14 residues. V gave up 5 bases and J gave up 5 bases, with 15 bases separating them. The CDR3 reads CASSPDLVRETQYF. In nucleotides, the CDR3 is TGTGCCAGCAGCCCGGACCTAGTTCGGGAGACCCAGTACTTC.

J is TRBJ2-3 and V is TRBV6-5; 8 positions match TRBD2. The CDR3 loop spans 15 amino acids. Germline V lookup: CDR1 MNHEY, CDR2 SVGAGI. V shed 5 bases and J 0 bases; nucleotides not matched to a gene: 4. The DNA for the CDR3 is TGTGCCAGCAGTCGTAGCGGGATTAGCACAGATACGCAGTATTTT. Its protein is CASSRSGISTDTQYF.

The chain carries TRBV5-1 and TRBJ2-1; TRBD2 agrees at 7 bases. V was pared by 0 bases and J by 6 bases, with 9 bases of the junction left unmatched. CDR1 and CDR2 from the germline V gene are SGHRS and YFSETQ. This CDR3 has 16 residues. The CDR3 bases are TGCGCCAGCAGCTTGGGCGTGGGGGAGGGCTTCAATGAGCAGTTCTTC. Translated, it gives CASSLGVGEGFNEQFF.

The chain uses TRBV5-6 and TRBJ1-4; D gene ambiguous. CDR1 is SGHDT and CDR2 is YYEEEE in the germline V gene. There are 14 residues in the CDR3. V lost 4 bases, J lost 0 bases, and 7 bases lay in between. CDR3 sequence reads: CASSRDATNEKLFF. The CDR3 nucleotides read TGTGCCAGCAGCCGGGATGCAACTAATGAAAAACTGTTTTTT. The variable domain in full, completed from reference TRBV5-6 and TRBJ1-4, reads DAGVTQSPTHLIKTRGQQVTLRCSPKSGHDTVSWYQQALGQGPQFIFQYYEEEERQRGNFPDRFSGHQFPNYSSELNVNALLLGDSALYLCASSRDATNEKLFFGSGTQLSVL.

CDR3 coding DNA: TGTGCCAGCAGCGTAGTGCTAGCGGGAGGGGAGCAGTTCTTC. It codes for CASSVVLAGGEQFF. This rearrangement joins TRBV9 to TRBJ2-1; 12 bases map to TRBD2. This CDR3 region has 14 residues. The V gene's germline CDR1 is SGDLS and CDR2 YYNGEE. Trimming cost V 0 bases and J 10 bases; bases outside gene matches: 2.

The chain carries TRBV6-1 and TRBJ2-2, with D tentatively TRBD1 (6 bases). Trimming stripped 7 bases from V and 6 bases from J, with 15 bases between. This CDR3 has 14 amino acids. Germline V gene sequence: CDR1 MNHNS, CDR2 SASEGT. The CDR3 bases are TGTGCCAGCAATCACAGGGTTCGGGCCGGGGAGCTGTTTTTT. Protein sequence: CASNHRVRAGELFF.